The 29 T cell receptor beta chains below were found in one sample sequenced in a study of response to subunit inactivated influenza vaccine. TCRdb re-called the RT-PCR reads with MiXCR, one entry per CDR3 protein. Seen here are around 480,000 distinct CDR3 sequences, about 15% observed once, and the top ten hold approximately 3%. The material sequenced was CD4+ T cells sorted from PBMCs, taken less than 30 months after vaccination. The receptors shown here come from a man in his fifties or sixties who received an inactivated influenza vaccine.

The chain is built from TRBV7-9 and TRBJ1-2, with D uncertain. In germline, CDR1 is SEHNR, CDR2 FQNEAQ (reference sequence). The V gene lost 5 bases and the J gene lost 4 bases, with 11 bases spanning the gap. This CDR3 contains 13 residues. CDR3 sequence (DNA): TGTGCCAGCAGCCCCCTGGGGTCCTATGGCTACACCTTC. Translation: CASSPLGSYGYTF. Full variable domain (outside the CDR3, taken from reference TRBV7-9 and TRBJ1-2): DTGVSQNPRHKITKRGQNVTFRCDPISEHNRLYWYRQTLGQGPEFLTYFQNEAQLEKSRLLSDRFSAERPKGSFSTLEIQRTEQGDSAMYLCASSPLGSYGYTFGSGTRLTVV.

The rearrangement joins TRBV20-1 to TRBJ1-5; TRBD1 agrees at 7 bases. J gave up 5 bases and V 5 bases, and 9 bases lay outside the gene matches. Germline lookup yields CDR1 DFQATT and CDR2 SNEGSKA (reference sequence). The CDR3 is 14 amino acids. Written as DNA, the CDR3 is TGCAGTGCTCGGGCCGGGACAGCTTATCAGCCCCAGCATTTT. Translated: CSARAGTAYQPQHF.

This clonotype was recorded at least ten times. This chain connects TRBV3-1 to TRBJ1-6; TRBD1 agrees at 9 bases. Germline CDR1 reads LGHDT; CDR2 reads YNNKEL (reference sequence). With 4 bases clipped from V and 9 bases from J, the junction kept 10 bases outside the gene matches. This CDR3 region has 16 residues. The DNA for the CDR3 is TGTGCCAGCAGCCTCGGGACAGGGTCCTCTGGTTCACCCCTCCACTTT. It encodes CASSLGTGSSGSPLHF.

The chain is built from TRBV28 and TRBJ2-7; 9 positions agree with TRBD1. The CDR3 consists of 15 residues. Germline V gene sequence: CDR1 MDHEN, CDR2 SYDVKM. Losses at the gene ends were 6 bases for V and 8 bases for J; bases not matched to a gene: 14. The CDR3 here is CASSIGTGTGLKQYF. For the CDR3, the DNA is TGTGCCAGCAGCATAGGTACCGGGACAGGGTTGAAGCAGTACTTC.

This clonotype showed up many times. The rearrangement uses TRBV5-1 and TRBJ1-1, with 9 bases that match TRBD1. V lost 4 bases to trimming and J lost 4 bases; unmatched junction nucleotides: 8. The germline CDR1 and CDR2 sequences are SGHRS and YFSETQ. The CDR3 runs to 15 residues. The CDR3: CASSRNRGPGTEAFF. For the CDR3, the DNA is TGCGCCAGCAGCAGGAACAGGGGGCCGGGCACTGAAGCTTTCTTT.

This chain links TRBV5-5 with TRBJ1-2; the D is unclear. With 2 bases removed from V and 0 bases from J, the gap between germline ends came to 11 bases. CDR3 length equals 15 residues. Looked up from germline, CDR1 is SGHKS and CDR2 is YYEKEE (reference sequence). CDR3 amino acids: CASSFPPPSNYGYTF. Here the CDR3 DNA reads TGTGCCAGCAGCTTTCCTCCGCCTTCTAACTATGGCTACACCTTC.

The count of this clonotype is one. The chain employs TRBV5-1 and TRBJ2-3, with 7 bases that match TRBD1. Unmatched junction bases numbered 10, after V lost 3 bases and J lost 0 bases. Germline CDR1 and CDR2: SGHRS and YFSETQ. CDR3 length: 17 amino acids. CDR3 sequence: CASSSGRETGSTDTQYF. The CDR3 nucleotides read TGCGCCAGCAGCTCGGGACGAGAGACAGGGAGCACAGATACGCAGTATTTT. Full variable domain (remainder filled in from reference TRBV5-1 and TRBJ2-3): KAGVTQTPRYLIKTRGQQVTLSCSPISGHRSVSWYQQTPGQGLQFLFEYFSETQRNKGNFPGRFSGRQFSNSRSEMNVSTLELGDSALYLCASSSGRETGSTDTQYFGPGTRLTVL.

The V and J genes are TRBV5-1 and TRBJ1-1, with D possibly being TRBD1 (5 bases). With 3 bases removed from V and 0 bases from J, the gap between germline ends came to 12 bases. The length of the CDR3 is 15 residues. Germline assignment: CDR1 SGHRS and CDR2 YFSETQ. The CDR3 coding sequence is TGCGCCAGCAGCTGGCCGGGGGGTGTGAACACTGAAGCTTTCTTT. The encoded protein is CASSWPGGVNTEAFF.

Only a few counts were recorded for this clonotype. This chain joins TRBV5-1 and TRBJ1-5, with D possibly being TRBD1 (5 bases). The CDR3 loop spans 15 amino acids. Trimming cost V 0 bases and J 3 bases, with 10 bases left between them. The germline V gene encodes CDR1 SGHRS and CDR2 YFSETQ. CDR3 DNA: TGCGCCAGCAGCTTGGGGGGCAGCACCAATCAGCCCCAGCATTTT. It yields the protein CASSLGGSTNQPQHF.

This clonotype turned up a few times. The rearrangement links TRBV12-3 or TRBV12-4 to TRBJ2-1, with D perhaps assigned TRBD1 or TRBD2 (5 bases each). V lost 5 bases and J lost 5, with 19 bases in between. The length of the CDR3 is 16 residues. The CDR3: CASSRETGTENNEQFF. CDR3 DNA: TGTGCCAGCAGTCGAGAGACCGGGACGGAAAACAATGAGCAGTTCTTC.

A few counts support this clonotype. V usage is TRBV10-3 and J usage is TRBJ1-1, with D unclear. The germline gives CDR1 ENHRY, CDR2 SYGVKD. This CDR3 spans 13 amino acids. The ends were cut back, 3 bases at V and 1 base at J, with 6 bases in the middle. In DNA, the CDR3 is TGTGCCATCAGTGATTCCGGGAACACTGAAGCTTTCTTT. Translation gives CAISDSGNTEAFF.

V and J are TRBV5-1 and TRBJ1-5; TRBD1 agrees at 10 bases. Germline V gives CDR1 SGHRS, CDR2 YFSETQ. The CDR3 is made up of 15 amino acids. Trimming removed 0 bases from V and 9 bases from J; junction bases left unmatched: 6. CDR3 loop: CASSLEGQGQGPQHF. Written as DNA, the CDR3 is TGCGCCAGCAGCTTGGAGGGACAGGGGCAGGGGCCCCAGCATTTT.

This sequence joins TRBV10-3 and TRBJ2-3; D uncertain. CDR1 and CDR2 (germline): ENHRY, SYGVKD. With 0 bases removed from V and 9 bases from J, the gap between germline ends came to 10 bases. This CDR3 contains 13 residues. The CDR3 nucleotides read TGTGCCATCAGTGAGTCTACAGTTGGCACGCAGTATTTT. It codes for CAISESTVGTQYF.

In this sample, this clonotype turned up many times. V and J are TRBV5-1 and TRBJ1-5, with 9 positions matching TRBD1. The junction had 3 bases not matched to a gene; V was cut back by 1 base and J by 4 bases. Germline CDR1 and CDR2: SGHRS and YFSETQ. There are 15 residues in the CDR3. CDR3 residues: CASSLTGQGNQPQHF. The DNA of the CDR3 is TGCGCCAGCAGCTTGACCGGACAGGGGAATCAGCCCCAGCATTTT. Looking up the rest from reference TRBV5-1 and TRBJ1-5 gives the full variable domain: KAGVTQTPRYLIKTRGQQVTLSCSPISGHRSVSWYQQTPGQGLQFLFEYFSETQRNKGNFPGRFSGRQFSNSRSEMNVSTLELGDSALYLCASSLTGQGNQPQHFGDGTRLSIL.

The rearrangement uses TRBV9 and TRBJ2-5; 13 bases agree with TRBD2. V trimming: 6 bases; J trimming: 2 bases; junction bases outside the gene matches: 7. This CDR3 has 16 residues. Germline assignment: CDR1 SGDLS and CDR2 YYNGEE. The CDR3 DNA is TGTGCCAGCACCCCGGGACTAGCGGGGTATCAAGAGACCCAGTACTTC. Its translation is CASTPGLAGYQETQYF.

V usage is TRBV4-2 and J usage is TRBJ1-6; 8 nucleotides match TRBD1. The germline gives CDR1 LGHNA, CDR2 YNFKEQ. The ends lost 0 bases at V and 7 bases at J; junction bases unmatched: 11. The CDR3 spans 18 residues. Written as DNA, the CDR3 is TGTGCCAGCAGCCAAGATGTTCCTACGACAGGGGCAAATTCACCCCTCCACTTT. It yields the protein CASSQDVPTTGANSPLHF.

The chain couples TRBV12-3 or TRBV12-4 to TRBJ2-5; 8 bases are a match to TRBD2. This CDR3 is built from 15 residues. J lost 6 bases, V lost 0 bases, and 6 bases had no gene match. DNA of the CDR3: TGTGCCAGCAGTTTAGCCGGGGGGGCCACAAAGACCCAGTACTTC. Protein product: CASSLAGGATKTQYF.

This clonotype was seen only a few times. This chain links TRBV14 with TRBJ2-1; 10 nucleotides line up with TRBD2. Per germline, CDR1 SGHDN and CDR2 FVKESK. Trimming cost V 4 bases and J 2 bases; bases outside gene matches: 5. The CDR3 covers 16 residues. Here the CDR3 DNA reads TGTGCCAGCAGCCTCCTGACTAGCGGGCCCTACAATGAGCAGTTCTTC. This sequence encodes CASSLLTSGPYNEQFF.

This clonotype was counted only a few times. The chain has TRBV29-1 and TRBJ1-1; 8 bases fit TRBD1. The CDR3 covers 13 residues. Germline V gene lookup returns CDR1 SQVTM and CDR2 ANQGSEA. The ends lost 5 bases at V and 5 bases at J; junction bases unmatched: 7. The CDR3 is CSVQDRAGTEAFF. In DNA form, the CDR3 reads TGCAGCGTTCAGGACAGGGCTGGAACTGAAGCTTTCTTT.

V usage is TRBV20-1 and J usage is TRBJ2-2; a possible D gene is TRBD2 (5 bases). Germline CDR1 DFQATT, CDR2 SNEGSKA (reference sequence). V was pared by 6 bases and J by 1 base, with 12 bases between. The CDR3 length is 14 residues. The CDR3 loop is CSAAFSGNTGELFF. DNA for the CDR3: TGCAGTGCCGCCTTCAGCGGGAACACCGGGGAGCTGTTTTTT.

This clonotype was recorded a few times. The CDR3 DNA reads TGCAGTGCGGCTCCTAGCGGGAGTCCCCTGAGAGAGCAGTTCTTC. Translation: CSAAPSGSPLREQFF. The chain links TRBV20-1 to TRBJ2-1; 10 bases are a match to TRBD2. This CDR3 region has 15 residues. J lost 10 bases, V lost 6 bases, and 15 bases had no gene match. The V gene's germline CDR1 is DFQATT and CDR2 SNEGSKA (reference sequence).

The chain is built from TRBV29-1 and TRBJ2-5, with 10 bases lining up with TRBD2. Germline-derived CDR1 and CDR2 are SQVTM and ANQGSEA. The CDR3 runs 13 residues. The junction had 5 bases not matched to a gene; V was cut back by 7 bases and J by 3 bases. The CDR3 region has the DNA TGCAGCGCTAGCGGGAGATCAGAAGAGACCCAGTACTTC. Its protein is CSASGRSEETQYF.

This clonotype was found a few times. CDR3 loop: CASSLVASGTQETQYF. The CDR3 bases are TGTGCCAGCAGTTTAGTGGCTAGCGGGACCCAAGAGACCCAGTACTTC. This sequence joins TRBV27 and TRBJ2-5, with 9 bases that match TRBD2. Germline V gene data show CDR1 as MNHEY and CDR2 as SMNVEV (reference sequence). The CDR3 has 16 residues. V shed 2 bases and J 1 base; nucleotides not matched to a gene: 5.

This clonotype was observed a handful of times. This chain joins TRBV5-8 and TRBJ1-2, with D tentatively TRBD1 (6 bases). Trimming removed 0 bases from V and 0 bases from J, with 15 bases in between. The CDR3 has 17 amino acids. Germline assignment: CDR1 SGHTS and CDR2 YDEGEE. In nucleotides, the CDR3 is TGTGCCAGCAGCTTGGCCCTTATTAAGGGGGCTAACTATGGCTACACCTTC. It specifies CASSLALIKGANYGYTF.

This sequence joins TRBV25-1 and TRBJ2-7; D might be TRBD1 (6 bases). Looked up from germline, CDR1 is MGHDK and CDR2 is SYGVNS. CDR3 length: 14 residues. The ends were cut back, 0 bases at V and 7 bases at J, with 13 bases in the middle. The CDR3 is CASSEYGTFGEQYF. Written as DNA, the CDR3 is TGTGCCAGCAGTGAATATGGGACATTCGGAGAGCAGTACTTC.

In this sample, this clonotype turned up a few times. The genes are TRBV9 and TRBJ2-2, with unresolved D. The CDR3 length is 13 residues. Germline CDR1 is SGDLS and CDR2 is YYNGEE. With 0 bases removed from V and 6 bases from J, the gap between germline ends came to 6 bases. The CDR3 sequence is CASSVENAGELFF. The CDR3 nucleotides are TGTGCCAGCAGCGTAGAGAATGCCGGGGAGCTGTTTTTT.

The gene calls are TRBV4-3 and TRBJ2-4; 7 bases are shared with TRBD1. This CDR3 region has 16 residues. Germline CDR1 reads LGHNA; CDR2 reads YSLEER. After removal of 3 bases from V and 4 bases from J, the junction contained 9 bases not matched to a gene. The CDR3 is CASSQWTGTVKNIQYF. The CDR3 DNA follows: TGCGCCAGCAGCCAGTGGACCGGGACAGTAAAAAACATTCAGTACTTC.

The chain employs TRBV6-1 and TRBJ2-4; 7 nucleotides line up with TRBD1. The trim removed 6 bases at V and 2 bases at J, leaving 10 bases unmatched. CDR1 is MNHNS, CDR2 SASEGT, per germline. CDR3 length: 16 residues. Here the CDR3 reads CASSLRDSATKNIQYF. In nucleotides, the CDR3 is TGTGCCAGCAGCCTCCGGGACAGCGCGACCAAAAACATTCAGTACTTC.

This clonotype was observed a handful of times. This chain connects TRBV20-1 to TRBJ1-5; D not resolved. Deletions cut 0 bases from V and 0 bases from J, with 6 bases between. CDR3 size: 14 residues. Germline V gives CDR1 DFQATT, CDR2 SNEGSKA (reference sequence). CDR3 nucleotide sequence: TGCAGTGCTAGAGATCCCAATAGCAATCAGCCCCAGCATTTT. Amino acids: CSARDPNSNQPQHF.